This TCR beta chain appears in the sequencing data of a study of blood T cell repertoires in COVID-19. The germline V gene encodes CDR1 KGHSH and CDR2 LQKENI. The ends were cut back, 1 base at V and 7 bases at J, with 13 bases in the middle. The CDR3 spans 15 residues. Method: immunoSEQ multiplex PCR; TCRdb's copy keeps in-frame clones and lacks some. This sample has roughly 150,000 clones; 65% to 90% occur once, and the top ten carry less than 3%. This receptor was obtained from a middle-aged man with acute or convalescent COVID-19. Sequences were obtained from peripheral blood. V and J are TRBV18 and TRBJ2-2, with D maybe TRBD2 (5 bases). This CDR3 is CASSPLREAVGELFF. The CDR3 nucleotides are TGTGCCAGCTCACCACTAAGGGAAGCGGTCGGGGAGCTGTTTTTT.